Below are 6 T cell receptor beta chains sequenced from a single sample in a study of OX40 agonist ivuxolimab in advanced cancers. Assay: immunoSEQ multiplex PCR; the TCRdb copy retains only in-frame clones and omits some. The sample holds 98,000 or so clones, more than 85% seen once. Here the sequenced sample was CD4+ or CD8+ T cells sorted from blood, taken in a trial of the OX40 agonist ivuxolimab. Receptor source: an adult with an advanced solid tumor such as melanoma, head and neck, liver or kidney cancer.

The rearrangement links TRBV30 to TRBJ1-3, with TRBD1 matching 7 bases. Germline V gene sequence: CDR1 GTSNPN, CDR2 SVGIG (reference sequence). The CDR3 has 13 residues. V was pared by 1 base and J by 8 bases, with 5 bases of the junction left unmatched. The CDR3 reads CAWSAGGGYTIYF. CDR3 nucleotide sequence: TGTGCCTGGAGTGCAGGGGGAGGGTACACCATATATTTT.

The count of this clone is one. The chain employs TRBV5-1 and TRBJ2-1, with 8 positions matching TRBD2. The CDR3 is 15 residues long. With V trimmed by 4 bases and J by 3 bases, 6 bases remained unmatched. The germline V gene has CDR1 SGHRS and CDR2 YFSETQ. CDR3 nucleotides: TGCGCCAGCAGCCTAGCGGGTGTCAACTACAATGAGCAGTTCTTC. It specifies CASSLAGVNYNEQFF.

V usage is TRBV2 and J usage is TRBJ1-2, with 7 bases aligning to TRBD1. There are 15 residues in the CDR3. J was trimmed by 8 bases and V by 6 bases; bases with no gene match: 15. The germline V gene has CDR1 SNHLY and CDR2 FYNNEI. This chain's CDR3 is CASRLQVEGAPGYTF. The DNA for the CDR3 is TGTGCCAGCAGGCTCCAGGTGGAGGGGGCGCCCGGCTACACCTTC.

The V gene is TRBV7-9, the J gene TRBJ1-2; 9 bases align to TRBD1. Germline V lookup: CDR1 SEHNR, CDR2 FQNEAQ (reference sequence). CDR3 length: 18 amino acids. The junction had 21 bases not matched to a gene; V was cut back by 9 bases and J by 4 bases. The chain's CDR3 is CASIFSRDRALVAYGYTF. CDR3 nucleotides: TGTGCCAGTATTTTTTCCCGGGACAGGGCTCTAGTCGCCTATGGCTACACCTTC.

The rearrangement uses TRBV30 and TRBJ2-1; D may be TRBD1 or TRBD2 (5 bases each). CDR3 length: 12 residues. V lost 2 bases to trimming and J lost 6 bases, with 8 bases between them. Germline V gene sequence: CDR1 GTSNPN, CDR2 SVGIG (reference sequence). The CDR3 loop is CAWSLGPNEQFF. CDR3 bases: TGTGCCTGGAGTCTGGGACCCAATGAGCAGTTCTTC.

In this sample, this clone turned up once. V gene TRBV4-2 combines with J gene TRBJ2-1, with D unclear. This CDR3 is built from 14 residues. V lost 4 bases to trimming and J lost 5 bases, with 12 bases between them. CDR1 and CDR2 from the germline V gene are LGHNA and YNFKEQ. The CDR3 coding sequence is TGTGCCAGCAGCCGCTTCGTCGGGCACAATGAGCAGTTCTTC. Encoded protein: CASSRFVGHNEQFF.